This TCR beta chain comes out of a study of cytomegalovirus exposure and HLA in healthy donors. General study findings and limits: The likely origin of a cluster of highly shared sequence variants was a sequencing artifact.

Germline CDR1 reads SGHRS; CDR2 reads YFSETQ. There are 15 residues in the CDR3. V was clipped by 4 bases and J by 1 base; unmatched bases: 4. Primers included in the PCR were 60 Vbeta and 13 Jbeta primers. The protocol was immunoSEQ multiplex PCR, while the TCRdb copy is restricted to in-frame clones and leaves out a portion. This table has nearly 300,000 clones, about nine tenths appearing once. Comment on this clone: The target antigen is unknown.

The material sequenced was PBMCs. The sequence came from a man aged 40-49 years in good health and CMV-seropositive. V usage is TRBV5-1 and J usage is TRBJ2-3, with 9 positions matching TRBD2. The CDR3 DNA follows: TGCGCCAGCAGCGGGAAGCGGGAGGGCACAGATACGCAGTATTTT. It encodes CASSGKREGTDTQYF. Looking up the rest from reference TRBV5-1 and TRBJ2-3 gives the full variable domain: KAGVTQTPRYLIKTRGQQVTLSCSPISGHRSVSWYQQTPGQGLQFLFEYFSETQRNKGNFPGRFSGRQFSNSRSEMNVSTLELGDSALYLCASSGKREGTDTQYFGPGTRLTVL.